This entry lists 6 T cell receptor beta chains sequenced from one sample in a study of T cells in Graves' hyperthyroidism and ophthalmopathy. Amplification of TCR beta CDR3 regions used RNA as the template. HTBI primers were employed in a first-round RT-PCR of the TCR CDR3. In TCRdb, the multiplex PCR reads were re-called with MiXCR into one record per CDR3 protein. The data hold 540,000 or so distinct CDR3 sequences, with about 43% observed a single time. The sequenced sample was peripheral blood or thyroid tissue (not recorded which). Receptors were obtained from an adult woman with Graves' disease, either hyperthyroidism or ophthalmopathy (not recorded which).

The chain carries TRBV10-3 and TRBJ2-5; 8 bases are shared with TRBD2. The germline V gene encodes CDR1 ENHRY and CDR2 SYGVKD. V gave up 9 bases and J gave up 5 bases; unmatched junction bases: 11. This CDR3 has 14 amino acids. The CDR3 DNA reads TGTGCCATAGCGGGAGAGGGGTCGGGGGAGACCCAGTACTTC. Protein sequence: CAIAGEGSGETQYF.

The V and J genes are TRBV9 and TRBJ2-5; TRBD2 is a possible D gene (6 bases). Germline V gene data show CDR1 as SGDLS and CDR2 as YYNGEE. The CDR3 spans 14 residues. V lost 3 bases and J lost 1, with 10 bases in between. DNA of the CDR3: TGTGCCAGCAGCGCCGGGACTGTCCAAGAGACCCAGTACTTC. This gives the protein CASSAGTVQETQYF.

In DNA form, the CDR3 reads TGTGCCACCAGCAGTGGTACTAGCGGGAACAAAGAGACCCAGTACTTC. Amino acid sequence: CATSSGTSGNKETQYF. The chain carries TRBV15 and TRBJ2-5; TRBD2 matches at 10 bases. The germline gives CDR1 LNHNV, CDR2 YYDKDF (reference sequence). The CDR3 spans 16 residues. Trimming removed 3 bases from V and 3 bases from J; junction bases left unmatched: 7.

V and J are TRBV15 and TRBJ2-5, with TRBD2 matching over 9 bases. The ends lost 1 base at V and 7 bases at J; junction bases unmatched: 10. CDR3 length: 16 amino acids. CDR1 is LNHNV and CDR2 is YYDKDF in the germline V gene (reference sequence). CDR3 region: CATSRVPAGGLRTQYF. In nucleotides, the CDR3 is TGTGCCACCAGCAGAGTACCAGCGGGGGGCTTGAGGACCCAGTACTTC.

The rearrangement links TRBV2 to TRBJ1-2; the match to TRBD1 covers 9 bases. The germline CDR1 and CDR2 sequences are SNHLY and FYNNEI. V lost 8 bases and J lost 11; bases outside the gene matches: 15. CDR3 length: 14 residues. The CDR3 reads CASGKTGTGRGYTF. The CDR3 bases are TGTGCCAGCGGAAAGACCGGGACAGGGCGGGGGTACACCTTC.

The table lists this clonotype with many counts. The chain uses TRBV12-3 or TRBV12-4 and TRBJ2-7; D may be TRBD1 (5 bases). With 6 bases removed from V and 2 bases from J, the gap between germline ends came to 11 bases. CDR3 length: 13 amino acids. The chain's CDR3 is CASRSTVTYEQYF. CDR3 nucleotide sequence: TGTGCCAGCAGGTCGACAGTTACCTACGAGCAGTACTTC.